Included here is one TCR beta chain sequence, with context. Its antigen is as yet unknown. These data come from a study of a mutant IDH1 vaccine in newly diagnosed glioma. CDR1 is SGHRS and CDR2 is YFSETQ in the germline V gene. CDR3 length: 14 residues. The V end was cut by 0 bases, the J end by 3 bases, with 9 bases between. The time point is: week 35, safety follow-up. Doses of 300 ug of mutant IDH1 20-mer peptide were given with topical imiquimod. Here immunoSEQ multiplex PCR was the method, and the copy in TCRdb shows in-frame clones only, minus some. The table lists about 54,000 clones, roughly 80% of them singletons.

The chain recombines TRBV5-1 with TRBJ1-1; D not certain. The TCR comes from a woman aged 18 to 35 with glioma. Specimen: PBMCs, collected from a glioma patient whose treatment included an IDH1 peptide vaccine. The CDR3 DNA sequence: TGCGCCAGCAGCTTGGAGGATTATGACACTGAAGCTTTCTTT. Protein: CASSLEDYDTEAFF.